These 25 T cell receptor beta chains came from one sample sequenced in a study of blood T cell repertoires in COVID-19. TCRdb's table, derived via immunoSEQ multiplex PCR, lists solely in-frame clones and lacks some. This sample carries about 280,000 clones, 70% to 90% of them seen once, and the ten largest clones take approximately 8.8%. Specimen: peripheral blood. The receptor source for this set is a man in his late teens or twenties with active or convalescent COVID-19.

The CDR3 region has the DNA TGTGCCAGCAGCGTAGCTCCGAGTCAGCCCCAGCATTTT. Protein: CASSVAPSQPQHF. This chain joins TRBV9 and TRBJ1-5; D gene ambiguous. This CDR3 is built from 13 residues. V was pared by 0 bases and J by 6 bases, with 7 bases between. Germline V CDR1 and CDR2: SGDLS, YYNGEE.

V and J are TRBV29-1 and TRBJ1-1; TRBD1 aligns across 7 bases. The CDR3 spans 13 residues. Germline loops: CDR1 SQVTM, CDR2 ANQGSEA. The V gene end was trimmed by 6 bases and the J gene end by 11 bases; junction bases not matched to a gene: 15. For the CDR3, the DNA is TGCAGCGTGGGGGGACAGTATACTTTTGGGGCTTTCTTT. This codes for CSVGGQYTFGAFF.

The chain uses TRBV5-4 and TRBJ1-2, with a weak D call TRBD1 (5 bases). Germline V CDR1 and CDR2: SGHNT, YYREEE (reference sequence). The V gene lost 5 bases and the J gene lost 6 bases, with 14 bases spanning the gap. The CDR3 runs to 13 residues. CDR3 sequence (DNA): TGTGCCAGCAGGGAAGGACATGGTAATGGCTACACCTTC. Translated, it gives CASREGHGNGYTF.

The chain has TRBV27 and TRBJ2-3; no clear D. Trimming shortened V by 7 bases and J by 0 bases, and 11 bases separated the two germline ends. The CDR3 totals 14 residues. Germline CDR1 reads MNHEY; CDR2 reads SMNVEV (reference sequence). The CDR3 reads CASKRPRSTDTQYF. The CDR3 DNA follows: TGTGCCAGCAAGAGGCCGAGAAGCACAGATACGCAGTATTTT.

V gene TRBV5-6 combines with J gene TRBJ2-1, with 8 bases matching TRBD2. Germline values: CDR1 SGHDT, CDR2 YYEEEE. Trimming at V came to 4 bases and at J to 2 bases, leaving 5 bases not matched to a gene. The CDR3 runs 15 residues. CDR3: CASSAGGGTYNEQFF. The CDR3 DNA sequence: TGTGCCAGCAGCGCTGGCGGGGGGACCTACAATGAGCAGTTCTTC.

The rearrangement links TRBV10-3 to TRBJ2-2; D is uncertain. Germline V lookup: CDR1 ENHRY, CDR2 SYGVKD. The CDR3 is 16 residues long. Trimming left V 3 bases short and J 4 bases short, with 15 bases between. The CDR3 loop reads CAISDQSVTATGELFF. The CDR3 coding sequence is TGTGCCATCAGTGACCAAAGCGTGACGGCCACCGGGGAGCTGTTTTTT.

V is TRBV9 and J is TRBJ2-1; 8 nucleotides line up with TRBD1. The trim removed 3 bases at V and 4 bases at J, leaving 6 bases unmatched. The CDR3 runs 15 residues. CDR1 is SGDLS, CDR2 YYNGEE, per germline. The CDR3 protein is CASSATHRGYNEQFF. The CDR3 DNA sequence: TGTGCCAGCAGCGCCACACACAGGGGGTACAATGAGCAGTTCTTC.

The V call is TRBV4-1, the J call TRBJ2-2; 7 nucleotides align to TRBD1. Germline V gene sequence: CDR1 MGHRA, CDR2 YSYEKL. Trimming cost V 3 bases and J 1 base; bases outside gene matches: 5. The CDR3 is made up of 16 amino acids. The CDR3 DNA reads TGCGCCAGCAGCCACCCGACAGGGATGAACACCGGGGAGCTGTTTTTT. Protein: CASSHPTGMNTGELFF.

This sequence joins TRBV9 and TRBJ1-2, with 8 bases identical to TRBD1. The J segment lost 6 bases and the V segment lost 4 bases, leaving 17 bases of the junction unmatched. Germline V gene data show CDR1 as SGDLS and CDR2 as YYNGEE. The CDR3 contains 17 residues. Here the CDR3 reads CASSFRTGTTESHGYTF. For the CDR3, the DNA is TGTGCCAGCAGCTTTCGGACAGGGACCACCGAATCCCATGGCTACACCTTC.

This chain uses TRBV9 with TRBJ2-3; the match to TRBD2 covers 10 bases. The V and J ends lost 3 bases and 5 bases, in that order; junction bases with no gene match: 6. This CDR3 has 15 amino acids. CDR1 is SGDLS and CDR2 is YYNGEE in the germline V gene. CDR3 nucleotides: TGTGCCAGCAGCGCTCTAGCGGGGGCTGTAGATACGCAGTATTTT. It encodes CASSALAGAVDTQYF.

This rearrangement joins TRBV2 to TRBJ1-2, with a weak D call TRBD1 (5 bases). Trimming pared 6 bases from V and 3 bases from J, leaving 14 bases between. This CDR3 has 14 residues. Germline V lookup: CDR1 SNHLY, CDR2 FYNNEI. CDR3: CASRHNTGYYGYTF. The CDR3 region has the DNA TGTGCCAGCAGACACAATACAGGCTACTATGGCTACACCTTC.

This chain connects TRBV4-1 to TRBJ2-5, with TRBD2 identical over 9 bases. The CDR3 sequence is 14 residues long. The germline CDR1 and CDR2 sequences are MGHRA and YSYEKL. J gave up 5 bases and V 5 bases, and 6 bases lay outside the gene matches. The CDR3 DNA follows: TGCGCCAGCAGCGGCGGGGGGGATGGGGAGACCCAGTACTTC. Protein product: CASSGGGDGETQYF.

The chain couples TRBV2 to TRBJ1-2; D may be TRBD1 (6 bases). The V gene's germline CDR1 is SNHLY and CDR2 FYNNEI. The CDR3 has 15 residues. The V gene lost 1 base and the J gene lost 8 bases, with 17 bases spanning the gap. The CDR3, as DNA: TGTGCCAGCAGTGAAGGGGGGCACAGGGAAGGCGGCTACACCTTC. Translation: CASSEGGHREGGYTF.

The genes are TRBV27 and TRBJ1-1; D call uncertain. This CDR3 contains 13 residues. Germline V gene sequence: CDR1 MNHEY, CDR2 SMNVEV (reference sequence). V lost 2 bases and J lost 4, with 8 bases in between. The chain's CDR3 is CASSLEVFTEAFF. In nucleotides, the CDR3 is TGTGCCAGCAGTTTAGAGGTGTTCACTGAAGCTTTCTTT.

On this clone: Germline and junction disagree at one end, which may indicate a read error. The CDR3 coding sequence is TGCAGTGCCAGAGCCCAGAATACGCAGTATTTT. It translates to CSARAQNTQYF. V usage is TRBV20-1 and J usage is TRBJ2-3; D is ambiguous. CDR1 is DFQATT, CDR2 SNEGSKA, per germline (reference sequence). The CDR3 is made up of 11 amino acids.

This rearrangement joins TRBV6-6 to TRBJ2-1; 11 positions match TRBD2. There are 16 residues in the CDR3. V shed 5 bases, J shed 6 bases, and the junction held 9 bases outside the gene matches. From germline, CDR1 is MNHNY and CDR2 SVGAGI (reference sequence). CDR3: CASSAQLAGGANEQFF. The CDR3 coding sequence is TGTGCCAGCAGTGCACAGCTAGCGGGGGGAGCCAATGAGCAGTTCTTC.

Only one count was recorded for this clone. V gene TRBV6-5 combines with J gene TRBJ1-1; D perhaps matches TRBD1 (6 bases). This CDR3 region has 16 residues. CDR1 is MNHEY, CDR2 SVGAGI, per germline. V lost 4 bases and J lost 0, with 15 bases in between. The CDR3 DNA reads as TGTGCCAGCAGTTCCATCCCCCCAGGGGTGAACACTGAAGCTTTCTTT. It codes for CASSSIPPGVNTEAFF.

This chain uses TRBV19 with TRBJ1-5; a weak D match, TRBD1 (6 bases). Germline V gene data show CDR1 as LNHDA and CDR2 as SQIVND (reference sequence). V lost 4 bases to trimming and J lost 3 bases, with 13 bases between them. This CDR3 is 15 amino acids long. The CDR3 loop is CASSKGTYINQPQHF. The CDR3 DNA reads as TGTGCCAGTAGTAAAGGGACATACATCAATCAGCCCCAGCATTTT.

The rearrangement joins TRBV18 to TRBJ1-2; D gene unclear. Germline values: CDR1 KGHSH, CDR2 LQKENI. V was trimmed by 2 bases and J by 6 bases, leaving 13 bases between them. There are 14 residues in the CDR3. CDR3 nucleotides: TGTGCCAGCTCACCAGGGGAGGAAAGGAATGGCTACACCTTC. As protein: CASSPGEERNGYTF.

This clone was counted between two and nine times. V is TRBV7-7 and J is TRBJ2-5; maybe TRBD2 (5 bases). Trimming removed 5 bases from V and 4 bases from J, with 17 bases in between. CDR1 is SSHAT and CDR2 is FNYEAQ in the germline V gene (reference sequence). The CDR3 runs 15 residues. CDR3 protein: CASSANKAVRETQYF. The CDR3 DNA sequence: TGTGCCAGCAGCGCCAATAAAGCGGTGCGAGAGACCCAGTACTTC.

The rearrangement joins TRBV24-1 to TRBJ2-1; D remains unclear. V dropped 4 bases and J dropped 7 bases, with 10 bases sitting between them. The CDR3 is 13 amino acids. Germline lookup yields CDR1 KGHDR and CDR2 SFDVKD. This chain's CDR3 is CATSDHFVNEQFF. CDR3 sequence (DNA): TGTGCCACCAGTGACCACTTCGTGAATGAGCAGTTCTTC.

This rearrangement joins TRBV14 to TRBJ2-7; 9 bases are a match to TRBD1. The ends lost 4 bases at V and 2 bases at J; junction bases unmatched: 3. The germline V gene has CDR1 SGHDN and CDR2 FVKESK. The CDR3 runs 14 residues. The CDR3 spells CASSRTGAAYEQYF. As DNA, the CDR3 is TGTGCCAGCAGCCGGACAGGGGCCGCCTACGAGCAGTACTTC.

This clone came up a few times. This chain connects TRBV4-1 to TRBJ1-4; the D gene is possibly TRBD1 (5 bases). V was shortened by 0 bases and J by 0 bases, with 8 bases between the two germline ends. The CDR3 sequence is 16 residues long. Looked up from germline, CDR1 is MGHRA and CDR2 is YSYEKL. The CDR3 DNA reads TGCGCCAGCAGCCAAGATCAGGGTGCAACTAATGAAAAACTGTTTTTT. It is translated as CASSQDQGATNEKLFF.

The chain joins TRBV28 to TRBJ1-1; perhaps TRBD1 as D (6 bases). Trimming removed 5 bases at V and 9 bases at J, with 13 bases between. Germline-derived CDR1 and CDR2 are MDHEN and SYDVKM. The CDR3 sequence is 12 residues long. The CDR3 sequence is CASSDTGTQAFF. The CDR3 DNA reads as TGTGCCAGCAGTGATACAGGGACCCAAGCTTTCTTT. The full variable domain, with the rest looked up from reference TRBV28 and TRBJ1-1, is DVKVTQSSRYLVKRTGEKVFLECVQDMDHENMFWYRQDPGLGLRLIYFSYDVKMKEKGDIPEGYSVSREKKERFSLILESASTNQTSMYLCASSDTGTQAFFGQGTRLTVV.

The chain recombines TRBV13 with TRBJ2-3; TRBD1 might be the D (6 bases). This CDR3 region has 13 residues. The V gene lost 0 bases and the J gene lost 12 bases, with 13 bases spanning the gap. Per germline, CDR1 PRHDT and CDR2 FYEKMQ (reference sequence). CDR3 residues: CASSLGWPGVQYF. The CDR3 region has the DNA TGTGCCAGCAGCTTAGGCTGGCCAGGGGTACAGTATTTT.